This T cell receptor beta chain derives from a study of beta chain features in type 1 diabetes. Study-level findings and limits: Compared with healthy donors, patients appeared to share more similar naive, central memory and regulatory TCRB repertoires. The VDJ junctions of type 1 diabetes patients carried fewer insertions and more deletions. Shorter templates may be favored by PCR, equally so in patients and controls. Type 1 diabetes patients showed a moderate but significant shortening of TCRB CDR3s in all four CD4+ subsets.

Deletions cut 4 bases from V and 3 bases from J, with 11 bases between. The germline CDR1 and CDR2 sequences are SGHRS and YFSETQ. This CDR3 is 14 amino acids long. Central memory, naive, regulatory and stem cell-like memory CD4+ cells were sorted by CD45RO/CCR7/CD25/CD127/CD95/CD27. Reverse transcribing all isolated RNA meant expressed TCRB transcripts were sequenced. Sequencing was performed with immunoSEQ multiplex PCR; in TCRdb, only in-frame clones are kept and a portion is missing. The sample lists about 400,000 clones, 10% to 15% seen once, with approximately 0.01% in the top ten. This clone was seen only a few times. Its antigen is currently unknown.

The sequencing sample was made of naive CD4+ T cells from blood. The rearrangement uses TRBV5-1 and TRBJ1-5; D remains unclear. The sequence derives from a woman between 18 and 29 years old with type 1 diabetes. CDR3 residues: CASSPGVSNQPQHF. Here the CDR3 DNA reads TGCGCCAGCAGCCCCGGAGTTTCCAATCAGCCCCAGCATTTT. The full variable domain, in which reference TRBV5-1 and TRBJ1-5 provide the parts outside the CDR3, is KAGVTQTPRYLIKTRGQQVTLSCSPISGHRSVSWYQQTPGQGLQFLFEYFSETQRNKGNFPGRFSGRQFSNSRSEMNVSTLELGDSALYLCASSPGVSNQPQHFGDGTRLSIL.